This T cell receptor (beta chain) was recorded in a study of T cells after yellow fever vaccination. The wider study: SMART-Seq v4 Ultra Low Input served to prepare low-cell-number fractions. Study findings and constraints: Overall, a small share of clonotypes was seen in both CD4 and CD8 compartments.

CDR3 length: 18 amino acids. In germline, CDR1 is MNHEY, CDR2 SVGEGT. V gave up 7 bases and J gave up 0 bases; unmatched junction bases: 15. Remarks on this clonotype: The antigen is undetermined.

In TCRdb, the 5' RACE reads were re-called with MiXCR into one record per CDR3 protein. In the table there are some 350,000 distinct CDR3 sequences, roughly 4% of which are singletons. The input for sequencing was PBMCs, taken 5 days after the yellow fever booster vaccination. This rearrangement joins TRBV6-2 or TRBV6-3 to TRBJ1-5, with 7 positions matching TRBD1. The sequence was obtained from a man aged 18 to 30 who received the YFV17D yellow fever vaccine. This chain's CDR3 is CASNSNRARGYSNQPQHF. The CDR3 bases are TGTGCCAGCAACTCCAACCGAGCCAGGGGGTATAGCAATCAGCCCCAGCATTTT.